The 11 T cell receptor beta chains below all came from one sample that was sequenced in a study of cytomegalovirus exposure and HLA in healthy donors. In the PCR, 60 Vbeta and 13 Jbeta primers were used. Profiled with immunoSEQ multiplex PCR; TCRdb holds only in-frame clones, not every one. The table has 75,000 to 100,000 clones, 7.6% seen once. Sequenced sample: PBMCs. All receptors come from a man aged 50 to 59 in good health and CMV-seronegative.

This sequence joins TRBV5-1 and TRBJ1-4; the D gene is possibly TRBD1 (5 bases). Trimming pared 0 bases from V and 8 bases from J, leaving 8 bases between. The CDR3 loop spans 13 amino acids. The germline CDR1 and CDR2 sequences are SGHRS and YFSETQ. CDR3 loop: CASSLDKGEKLFF. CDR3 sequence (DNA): TGCGCCAGCAGCTTGGATAAGGGGGAAAAACTGTTTTTT.

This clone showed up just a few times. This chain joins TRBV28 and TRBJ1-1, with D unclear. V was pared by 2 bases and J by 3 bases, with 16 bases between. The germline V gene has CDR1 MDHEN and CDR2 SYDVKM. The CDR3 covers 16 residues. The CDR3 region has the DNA TGTGCCAGCAGTTTAGGGCCCCGGAGGACGGACACTGAAGCTTTCTTT. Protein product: CASSLGPRRTDTEAFF.

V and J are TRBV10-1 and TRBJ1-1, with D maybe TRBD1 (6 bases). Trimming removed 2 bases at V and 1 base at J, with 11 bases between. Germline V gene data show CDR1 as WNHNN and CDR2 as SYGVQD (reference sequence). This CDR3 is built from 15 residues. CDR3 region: CASSETATGNTEAFF. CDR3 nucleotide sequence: TGCGCCAGCAGTGAGACTGCGACAGGGAACACTGAAGCTTTCTTT.

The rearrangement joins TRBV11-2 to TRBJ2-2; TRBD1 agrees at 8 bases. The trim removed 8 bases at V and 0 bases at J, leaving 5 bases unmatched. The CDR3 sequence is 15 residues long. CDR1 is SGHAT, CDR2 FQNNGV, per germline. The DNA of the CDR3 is TGTGCCAGCCGACAGACAGGGGCGAACACCGGGGAGCTGTTTTTT. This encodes CASRQTGANTGELFF.

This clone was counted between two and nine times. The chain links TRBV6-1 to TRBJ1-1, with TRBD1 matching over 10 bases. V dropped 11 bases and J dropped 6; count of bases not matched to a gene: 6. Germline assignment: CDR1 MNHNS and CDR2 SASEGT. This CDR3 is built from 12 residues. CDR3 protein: CAGTGEKPEAFF. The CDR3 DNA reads TGTGCCGGGACAGGGGAAAAACCTGAAGCTTTCTTT.

As DNA, the CDR3 is TGTGCCAGCAGCTTAAACCTAGCGGGAGACACGAACACCGGGGAGCTGTTTTTT. Its protein product is CASSLNLAGDTNTGELFF. The V call is TRBV13, the J call TRBJ2-2; 10 positions match TRBD2. CDR1 is PRHDT and CDR2 is FYEKMQ in the germline V gene (reference sequence). The length of the CDR3 is 18 residues. The V gene end was trimmed by 2 bases and the J gene end by 0 bases; junction bases not matched to a gene: 6.

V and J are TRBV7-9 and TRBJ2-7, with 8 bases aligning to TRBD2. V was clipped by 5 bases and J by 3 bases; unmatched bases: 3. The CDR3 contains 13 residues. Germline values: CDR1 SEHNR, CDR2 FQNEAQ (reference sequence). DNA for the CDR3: TGTGCCAGCAGCGTCGGGACTAGCTACGAGCAGTACTTC. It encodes CASSVGTSYEQYF.

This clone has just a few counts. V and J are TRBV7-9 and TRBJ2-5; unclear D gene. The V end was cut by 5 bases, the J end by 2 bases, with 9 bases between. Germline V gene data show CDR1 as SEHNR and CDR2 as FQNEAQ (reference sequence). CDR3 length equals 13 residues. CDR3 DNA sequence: TGTGCCAGCAGCGTCGAGAGACAAGAGACCCAGTACTTC. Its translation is CASSVERQETQYF.

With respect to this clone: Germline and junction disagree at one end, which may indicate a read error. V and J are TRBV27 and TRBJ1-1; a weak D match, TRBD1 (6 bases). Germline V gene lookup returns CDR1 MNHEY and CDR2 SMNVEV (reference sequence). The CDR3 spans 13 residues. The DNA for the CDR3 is TGTGCCAGCAGTTTAACAGGGAACTCTGAAGCTTTCTTT. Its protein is CASSLTGNSEAFF.

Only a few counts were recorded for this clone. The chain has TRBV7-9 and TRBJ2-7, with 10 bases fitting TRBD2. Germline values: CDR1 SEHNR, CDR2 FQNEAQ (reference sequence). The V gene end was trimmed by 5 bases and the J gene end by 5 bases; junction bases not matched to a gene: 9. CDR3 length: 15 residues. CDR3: CASSLLAGATDEQYF. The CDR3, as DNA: TGTGCCAGCAGCCTCCTAGCGGGAGCTACGGACGAGCAGTACTTC.

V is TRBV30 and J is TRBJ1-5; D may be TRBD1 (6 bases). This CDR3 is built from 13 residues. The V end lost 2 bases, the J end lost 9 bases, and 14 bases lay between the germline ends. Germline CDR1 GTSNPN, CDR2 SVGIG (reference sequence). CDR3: CAWSPDVRGPQHF. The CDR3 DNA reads TGTGCCTGGAGTCCAGACGTCAGGGGGCCCCAGCATTTT. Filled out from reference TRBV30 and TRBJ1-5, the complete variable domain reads SQTIHQWPATLVQPVGSPLSLECTVEGTSNPNLYWYRQAAGRGLQLLFYSVGIGQISSEVPQNLSASRPQDRQFILSSKKLLLSDSGFYLCAWSPDVRGPQHFGDGTRLSIL.